This T cell receptor (beta chain) derives from a study of cytomegalovirus exposure and HLA in healthy donors. As for the study in general: Samples from HLA-typed donors yielded 65 million to 85 million unique TCRs in an early data release. General observations from the study: It emerged from a later analysis that several of the most significant clusters appeared to be linked to common viral pathogens. Earlier results showed most TCR beta V segments being productive about 87% or about 30% of the time.

Notes on this clone: Antigen: not known.

V lost 0 bases and J lost 3; bases outside the gene matches: 1. The CDR3 spans 13 residues. Germline values: CDR1 SQVTM, CDR2 ANQGSEA. Healthy individuals who donated bone marrow served as the donors. Use of 60 Vbeta and 13 Jbeta primers characterized the PCR. Data came from immunoSEQ multiplex PCR; TCRdb stores just in-frame clones and leaves some out. Among some 180,000 clones listed, about 79% were seen once. The origin of this receptor is a man aged 18 to 35 in good health and CMV-seronegative. The chain links TRBV29-1 to TRBJ2-7; 8 bases fit TRBD2. The material sequenced was PBMCs. CDR3 nucleotide sequence: TGCAGCGTTGAAGACGGGGGGGTCTACGAGCAGTACTTC. Protein product: CSVEDGGVYEQYF.